This T cell receptor beta chain originates from a study of blood T cell repertoires in COVID-19. The overall study: Some COVID-19 samples were acute and others convalescent; all came from the United States, Italy and Spain. Sources were T cells, B-cell-depleted T cells, or PBMCs; the material itself was cDNA or gDNA.

Enrolment of Seattle patients took place during active infection, and they were followed longitudinally. From germline, CDR1 is SGHDN and CDR2 FVKESK. The CDR3 is 12 residues long. Trimming left V 0 bases short and J 9 bases short, with 6 bases between. As handled by the study authors: Estimation of nucleated cell counts was performed using reference gene primer amplification. The protocol was immunoSEQ multiplex PCR, while the TCRdb copy is restricted to in-frame clones and leaves out a portion. That table is the source of V, J and clone size, and D and trimming were worked out from the DNA. The sample lists about 260,000 clones, about nine tenths occurring once.

The rearrangement links TRBV14 to TRBJ1-5; D remains unclear. The TCR originated in a person aged 18-30 years with COVID-19, enrolled during active disease. Sequencing input: peripheral blood. For the CDR3, the DNA is TGTGCCAGCAGCCAAGAGAGTGGGCCCCAGCATTTT. It yields the protein CASSQESGPQHF.